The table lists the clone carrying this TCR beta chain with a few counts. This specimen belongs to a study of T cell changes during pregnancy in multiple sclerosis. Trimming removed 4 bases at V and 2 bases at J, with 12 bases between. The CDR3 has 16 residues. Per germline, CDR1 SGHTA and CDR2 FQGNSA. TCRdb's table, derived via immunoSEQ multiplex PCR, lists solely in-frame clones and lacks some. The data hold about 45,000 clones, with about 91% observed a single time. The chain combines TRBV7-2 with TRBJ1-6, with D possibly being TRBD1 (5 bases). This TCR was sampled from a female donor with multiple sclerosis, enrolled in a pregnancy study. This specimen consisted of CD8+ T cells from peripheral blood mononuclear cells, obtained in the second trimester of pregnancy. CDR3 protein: CASSYTTAAYNSPLHF. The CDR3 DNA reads TGTGCCAGCAGCTACACGACAGCAGCCTATAATTCACCCCTCCACTTT.